This is a list of T cell receptor beta chains from one sample in a study of T cells in tuberculosis. The table came from immunoSEQ multiplex PCR; TCRdb's copy has only in-frame clones and leaves some out. The sample holds 25,000 to 35,000 clones, under 95% seen once. This material consisted of PBMCs, taken at tuberculosis diagnosis. The receptors derive from an adult with tuberculosis. Both conserved end residues are part of each CDR3. D genes are given only for firm matches. Rows may omit the clone size; those that give it use once, few, many or a size class.

TRBJ2-5,TRBV19,.,TRBD1,TGTGCCAGTAGTTTAGACAGGGGCCAGGAGACCCAGTACTTC,CASSLDRGQETQYF
TRBJ2-7,TRBV7-6,.,.,TGTGCCAGCAGCGTCCGGACTGGAGGGGGCTACTCCTACGAGCAGTACTTC,CASSVRTGGGYSYEQYF
TRBJ1-1,TRBV5-6,once,TRBD1,TGTGCCAGCAGCGACGGACAGGTACCTAGCTTT,CASSDGQVPSF
TRBJ1-1,TRBV5-4,.,TRBD1,TGTGCCAGCAGGGCCGGGACAGTAAACACTGAAGCTTTCTTT,CASRAGTVNTEAFF
TRBJ2-5,TRBV6-5,.,.,TGTGCCAGCAGTTACTCCGGATGGAGGGAGACCCAGTACTTC,CASSYSGWRETQYF
TRBJ1-1,TRBV5-4,.,.,TGTGCCAGCAGCTTGGTTCGTGAAGGGGACACTGAAGCTTTCTTT,CASSLVREGDTEAFF
TRBJ2-7,TRBV5-4,.,TRBD2,TGTGCCAGCAGCTGGCGGGGGGTAGGTCACTACGAGCAGTACTTC,CASSWRGVGHYEQYF
TRBJ2-3,TRBV7-3,.,TRBD1,TGTGCCAGCAGCTCCCCCCGGGGACAGGGGGGCGCGTACCGCACAGATACGCAGTATTTT,CASSSPRGQGGAYRTDTQYF
TRBJ2-3,TRBV4-2,.,TRBD2,TGTGCCAGCAGCCAAGGATCTAGCGGGGCGGATACGCAGTATTTT,CASSQGSSGADTQYF
TRBJ2-7,TRBV29-1,once,TRBD1,TGCAGCGTTGTTGGGGACAGAAACTACGAGCAGTACTTC,CSVVGDRNYEQYF
TRBJ2-7,TRBV6-6,.,TRBD2,TGTGCCAGCAGTTACTCGAGTGGCGGGAGCCACGAGCAGTACTTC,CASSYSSGGSHEQYF
TRBJ1-3,TRBV25-1,.,TRBD1,TGTGCCAGCAGTGAATATCGAAAGGGGGCGTCCAGAAACACCATATATTTT,CASSEYRKGASRNTIYF
TRBJ2-5,TRBV2,.,TRBD2,TGTGCCAGCAGGTCCACTAGCGGGAGAAAGGGGTACCAAGAGACCCAGTACTTC,CASRSTSGRKGYQETQYF
TRBJ1-5,TRBV15,.,TRBD1,TGTGCCACCAGCAGGGACAGGGGGATCGGACAGCCCCAGCATTTT,CATSRDRGIGQPQHF
TRBJ1-1,TRBV5-1,.,.,TGCGCCAGCGGACCACTAGACACTTGGAGGACTGAAGCTTTCTTT,CASGPLDTWRTEAFF
TRBJ1-4,TRBV7-2,.,TRBD1,TGTGCCAGCAGCCCCCAGGGACAGGTCCTTAATGAAAAACTGTTTTTT,CASSPQGQVLNEKLFF
TRBJ2-1,TRBV5-5,.,.,TGTGCCGGATCCCGGGACACCCGGGACAATGAGCAGTTCTTC,CAGSRDTRDNEQFF
TRBJ2-2,TRBV7-3,.,TRBD2,TGTGCCAGCAGCTTGACTAGCGGGAGAGCCGGGGAGCTGTTTTTT,CASSLTSGRAGELFF
TRBJ2-7,TRBV27,.,.,TGTGCCAGCAGGAAGTGGAGCGTCTCCTACGAGCAGTACTTC,CASRKWSVSYEQYF
TRBJ2-7,TRBV5-1,.,TRBD2,TGCGCCAGCAGCTTAGGCGGGACTAGCGGGGGGGCCTACGAGCAGTACTTC,CASSLGGTSGGAYEQYF
TRBJ1-4,TRBV11-3,.,.,TGTGCCAGCAGCTTAGTGGGCGGGGGATTTGCAACTAATGAAAAACTGTTTTTT,CASSLVGGGFATNEKLFF
TRBJ2-7,TRBV2,.,TRBD2,TGTGCCAGCATGTGGACTAGCGGTTTGAGCTCCTACGAGCAGTACTTC,CASMWTSGLSSYEQYF
TRBJ1-3,TRBV28,once,.,TGTGCCAGCAGTTTATGGGGGGCGGACGGAAACACCATATATTTT,CASSLWGADGNTIYF